A selection of T cell receptor beta chains follows, all from one sample in a study of blood T cell repertoires in COVID-19. Sequencing used immunoSEQ multiplex PCR; TCRdb keeps in-frame clones, though not all of them. Of approximately 270,000 clones in the sample, more than 75% were seen once. The sequenced sample consisted of peripheral blood. Every receptor here comes from a man between 35 and 55 years old with active or convalescent COVID-19. CDR3s include the opening cysteine and the closing phenylalanine or tryptophan. A D gene is named only where the DNA matches it firmly. A row's size may be missing; if present it is once, few, many or a size class.

d_gene	v_gene	j_gene	abundance	CDR3nt	CDR3aa
.	TRBV5-1	TRBJ2-5	.	TGCGCCAGCAGCCTTATCGGGGAGACCCAGTACTTC	CASSLIGETQYF
.	TRBV11-2	TRBJ2-7	.	TGTGCCAGCATTACCGACACCACCTACGAGCAGTACTTC	CASITDTTYEQYF
TRBD1	TRBV5-1	TRBJ2-7	.	TGCGCCAGCAGCTTAGGGACAGTTGATCCCTACGAGCAGTACTTC	CASSLGTVDPYEQYF
TRBD1	TRBV4-1	TRBJ1-4	.	TGCGCCAGCAGCCAAGGATCGACAGGGAATGAAAAACTGTTTTTT	CASSQGSTGNEKLFF
.	TRBV19	TRBJ2-3	.	TGTGCCAGTAGTATAGCACTACGTGGGTCAGATACGCAGTATTTT	CASSIALRGSDTQYF
TRBD1	TRBV11-1	TRBJ1-1	once	TGTGCCAGCAGCGCGTACAGGGGTAACACTGAAGCTTTCTTT	CASSAYRGNTEAFF
TRBD2	TRBV27	TRBJ2-7	once	TGTGCCAGTAGACTAGCGGGACCGGGGGAGCAGTACTTC	CASRLAGPGEQYF
.	TRBV27	TRBJ2-3	.	TGTGCCAGCAGTTTAATCGGGGTGCGGGCAGATACGCAGTATTTT	CASSLIGVRADTQYF
.	TRBV28	TRBJ2-2	few	TGTGCCAGCAGTCCCCACGGGACCGGGGAGCTGTTTTTT	CASSPHGTGELFF
TRBD1	TRBV28	TRBJ1-6	.	TGTGCCAGCAGTTTATTGGACAGGGTAAATTCACCCCTCCACTTT	CASSLLDRVNSPLHF
TRBD1	TRBV5-4	TRBJ2-7	.	TGTGCCAGCAGGTGGGACAGAAAAGAAGACGAGCAGTACTTC	CASRWDRKEDEQYF
.	TRBV9	TRBJ1-1	.	TGTGCCAGCAGCGTAGACGGCGGATTCACTGAAGCTTTCTTT	CASSVDGGFTEAFF
TRBD1	TRBV11-1	TRBJ2-7	.	TGTGCCAGCAGCTTAGAAGGACAGGGTTTTGGCGAGCAGTACTTC	CASSLEGQGFGEQYF
.	TRBV27	TRBJ1-1	.	TGTGCCAGCAGTTTCTCCGGGGAGGGCACTGAAGCTTTCTTT	CASSFSGEGTEAFF
.	TRBV24-1	TRBJ1-2	.	TGTGCCACCAGTGGCGGTAACTATGGCTACACCTTC	CATSGGNYGYTF
.	TRBV5-1	TRBJ2-1	.	TGCGCCAGCAGCTTTGAGGACTACTCCTACAATGAGCAGTTCTTC	CASSFEDYSYNEQFF
TRBD2	TRBV3-1/TRBV3-2	TRBJ2-1	.	TGTGCCAGCAGCCCCTCGGGACTAGCGGGAGATGAGCAGTTCTTC	CASSPSGLAGDEQFF
.	TRBV4-2	TRBJ1-5	.	TGTGCCAGCAGCCCCCCAGGCGGGAATCAGCCCCAGCATTTT	CASSPPGGNQPQHF
.	TRBV5-1	TRBJ2-7	.	TGCGCCAGCAGCCTTGGTAGGGGCCCCTCGTACGAGCAGTACTTC	CASSLGRGPSYEQYF
.	TRBV11-3	TRBJ2-2	.	TGTGCCAGCAGCCCAGACTATACCGGGGAGCTGTTTTTT	CASSPDYTGELFF
.	TRBV5-1	TRBJ2-1	once	TGCGCCAGCAGCTTGGCCGCGGCAGCTTACAATGAGCAGTTCTTC	CASSLAAAAYNEQFF
TRBD1	TRBV24-1	TRBJ1-4	once	TGTGCCACCCCGACAGGGGATGATGAAAAACTGTTTTTT	CATPTGDDEKLFF
.	TRBV30	TRBJ2-3	.	TGTGCCTGGGTGCGGGGAAGCACAGATACGCAGTATTTT	CAWVRGSTDTQYF
.	TRBV7-9	TRBJ1-3	few	TGTGCCAGCAGCTTAAATCTAGGAAACACCATATATTTT	CASSLNLGNTIYF
.	TRBV24-1	TRBJ2-5	.	TGTGCCACCAGTGATCTGGACAGCAAACAAGAGACCCAGTACTTC	CATSDLDSKQETQYF
.	TRBV5-1	TRBJ2-5	.	TGCGCCAGCAGAATAGGGTGGAGGGTCGAGGAGACCCAGTACTTC	CASRIGWRVEETQYF
TRBD1	TRBV3-1/TRBV3-2	TRBJ1-5	.	TGTGCCAGCAGCCAAGGGACAGGGCCCCAGCATTTT	CASSQGTGPQHF
TRBD1	TRBV11-3	TRBJ1-1	.	TGTGCCAGCAGCCCTGGAAACAGGGGGCCAACTGAAGCTTTCTTT	CASSPGNRGPTEAFF
.	TRBV25-1	TRBJ2-7	.	TGTGCCAGCAGTGAAGTTTTAGGGGAGGATTATAGCTCCTACGAGCAGTACTTC	CASSEVLGEDYSSYEQYF
.	TRBV5-4	TRBJ1-6	.	TGTGCCAGCAGCTTAGATAGCTCCTATAATTCACCCCTCCACTTT	CASSLDSSYNSPLHF
TRBD2	TRBV7-3	TRBJ2-7	.	TGTGCCAGCAGCTTAGTGGGGGGGACCCACGAGCAGTACTTC	CASSLVGGTHEQYF
.	TRBV19	TRBJ2-1	.	TGTGCCAGTAGTACCCCCTCGCTAAGTGAGCAGTTCTTC	CASSTPSLSEQFF
TRBD1	TRBV7-9	TRBJ1-6	.	TGTGCCAGCAGCCGACAGGGGGAGAATTCACCCCTCCACTTT	CASSRQGENSPLHF
.	TRBV5-6	TRBJ1-4	.	TGTGCCAGCAGCTTTACAGGGACGAGACTTAATGAAAAACTGTTTTTT	CASSFTGTRLNEKLFF
.	TRBV14	TRBJ1-6	.	TGTGCCAGCAGCCAAGTATTCAATTCACCCCTCCACTTT	CASSQVFNSPLHF
.	TRBV6-6	TRBJ2-1	.	TGTGCCAGCAGCCGCGGGCCGGGTCTCGGTGACAATGAGCAGTTCTTC	CASSRGPGLGDNEQFF
TRBD1	TRBV28	TRBJ1-5	.	TGTGCCAGCAGTCTACGACAGGGAGGCCAGCCCCAGCATTTT	CASSLRQGGQPQHF
TRBD1	TRBV5-1	TRBJ1-1	once	TGCGCCAGCAGCTTCCGGACAGGCATGAACACTGAAGCTTTCTTT	CASSFRTGMNTEAFF
.	TRBV11-3	TRBJ2-3	many	TGTGCCAGCAGCTGGAGGGAGTTGGAGCCAGATACGCAGTATTTT	CASSWRELEPDTQYF